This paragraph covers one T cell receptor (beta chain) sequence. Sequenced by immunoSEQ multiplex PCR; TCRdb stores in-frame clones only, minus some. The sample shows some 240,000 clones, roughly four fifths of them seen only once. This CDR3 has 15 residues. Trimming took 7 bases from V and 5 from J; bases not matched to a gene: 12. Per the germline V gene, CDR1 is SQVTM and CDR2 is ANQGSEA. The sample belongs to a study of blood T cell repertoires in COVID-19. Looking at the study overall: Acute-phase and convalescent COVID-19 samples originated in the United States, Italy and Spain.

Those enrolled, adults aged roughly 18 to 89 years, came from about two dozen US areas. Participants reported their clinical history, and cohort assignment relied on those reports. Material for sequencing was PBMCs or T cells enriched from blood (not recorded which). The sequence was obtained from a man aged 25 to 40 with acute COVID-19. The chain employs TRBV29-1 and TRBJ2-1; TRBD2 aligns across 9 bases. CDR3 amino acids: CSARAGTSSDNEQFF. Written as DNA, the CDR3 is TGCAGCGCAAGAGCCGGGACTAGCAGCGACAATGAGCAGTTCTTC.